The 18 T cell receptor beta chains presented below share a single source sample, sequenced in a study of blood T cells in healthy people across ages. Primers used in a second PCR of roughly 6 to 11 cycles were a sample-barcoded 5' primer and a J-beta primer mix. One entry per CDR3 protein results from TCRdb running MiXCR on the 5' RACE reads. The table shows 980,000 or so distinct CDR3 sequences, with about 48% occurring only once. Sequencing was carried out using blood. Source of these receptors: a man aged 25 to 40 in good health.

This clonotype showed up just a few times. The chain uses TRBV6-6 and TRBJ1-6, with D hard to call. Germline CDR1 reads MNHNY; CDR2 reads SVGAGI (reference sequence). The length of the CDR3 is 12 residues. Trimming cost V 6 bases and J 3 bases, with 3 bases left between them. CDR3 bases: TGTGCCAGCAGACACTATAATTCACCCCTCCACTTT. As protein: CASRHYNSPLHF.

The chain employs TRBV12-3 or TRBV12-4 and TRBJ2-1, with D tentatively TRBD2 (6 bases). The closer fit of TRBJ2-7 to the DNA end suggests the J call may be wrong. The CDR3 loop spans 14 amino acids. In DNA, the CDR3 is TGTGCCAGCATAGGAGGGACCCCCTACACTGAGCAGTACTTC. It encodes CASIGGTPYTEQYF.

The V call is TRBV18, the J call TRBJ2-4, with 8 positions matching TRBD2. Unmatched junction bases numbered 14, after V lost 0 bases and J lost 13 bases. The CDR3 sequence is 16 residues long. Germline lookup yields CDR1 KGHSH and CDR2 LQKENI. The CDR3 protein is CASSPPISGGSREQYF. In DNA, the CDR3 is TGTGCCAGCTCACCACCGATCAGCGGGGGTTCAAGGGAGCAGTACTTC. Variable domain in full (rest from reference TRBV18 and TRBJ2-4): NAGVMQNPRHLVRRRGQEARLRCSPMKGHSHVYWYRQLPEEGLKFMVYLQKENIIDESGMPKERFSAEFPKEGPSILRIQQVVRGDSAAYFCASSPPISGGSREQYFGAGTRLSVL.

This sequence joins TRBV3-1 and TRBJ2-3; 10 bases match TRBD2. J was trimmed by 7 bases and V by 0 bases; bases with no gene match: 4. The V gene's germline CDR1 is LGHDT and CDR2 YNNKEL (reference sequence). The CDR3 has 15 amino acids. In DNA form, the CDR3 reads TGTGCCAGCAGCCAAGATCAAGCGGGGGGGAATACGCAGTATTTT. It is translated as CASSQDQAGGNTQYF.

J is TRBJ2-7 and V is TRBV5-1; D might be TRBD2 (5 bases). TRBJ2-4 matches the DNA end more closely, so the J call is doubtful. Germline V lookup: CDR1 SGHRS, CDR2 YFSETQ. The CDR3 is made up of 11 amino acids. CDR3 amino acids: CASREENIQYF. CDR3 coding DNA: TGCGCCAGCAGGGAGGAGAACATTCAGTACTTC.

The J gene is TRBJ1-5, the V gene TRBV6-5, with D maybe TRBD1 (5 bases). The CDR3 spans 15 residues. Trimming took off 5 bases at V and 6 bases at J, with 17 bases between the two ends. Looked up from germline, CDR1 is MNHEY and CDR2 is SVGAGI. Here the CDR3 DNA reads TGTGCCAGCAGTCTCGACGGGGGGGTGGCTCAGCCCCAGCATTTT. It is translated as CASSLDGGVAQPQHF.

This sequence joins TRBV9 and TRBJ1-4, with D possibly being TRBD1 (5 bases). The CDR3 loop spans 16 amino acids. CDR1 SGDLS and CDR2 YYNGEE come from the germline V gene. Trimming shortened V by 3 bases and J by 8 bases, and 20 bases separated the two germline ends. The CDR3 DNA follows: TGTGCCAGCAGCGAAGGGGCCCTCCCCCTCCAGGAAAAACTGTTTTTT. Translating it yields CASSEGALPLQEKLFF.

The V and J genes are TRBV7-2 and TRBJ2-1; tentatively, D is TRBD1 or TRBD2 (6 bases each). V dropped 1 base and J dropped 8 bases, with 12 bases sitting between them. The germline V gene has CDR1 SGHTA and CDR2 FQGNSA. The CDR3 has 14 amino acids. CDR3 residues: CASSLVGGGYEQFF. CDR3 DNA: TGTGCCAGCAGCTTAGTCGGGGGCGGGTATGAGCAGTTCTTC.

The chain couples TRBV2 to TRBJ2-7; D ambiguous. Trimming stripped 3 bases from V and 2 bases from J, with 11 bases between. CDR3 length: 14 residues. Germline V gives CDR1 SNHLY, CDR2 FYNNEI. The CDR3 loop reads CASSDIGTAYEQYF. CDR3 nucleotides: TGTGCCAGCAGTGATATAGGTACTGCCTACGAGCAGTACTTC.

The chain is built from TRBV27 and TRBJ1-1, with D perhaps TRBD1 (5 bases). This CDR3 comprises 15 residues. The V gene lost 2 bases and the J gene lost 3 bases, with 13 bases spanning the gap. Germline-derived CDR1 and CDR2 are MNHEY and SMNVEV (reference sequence). The CDR3 loop reads CASSLASGAYTEAFF. CDR3 nucleotide sequence: TGTGCCAGCAGTTTAGCCTCCGGGGCCTACACTGAAGCTTTCTTT.

Many counts were recorded for this clonotype. A read error may account for a junction end that differs from germline. The chain has TRBV27 and TRBJ2-7; TRBD2 aligns across 10 bases. The CDR3 totals 13 residues. The germline V gene encodes CDR1 MNHEY and CDR2 SMNVEV (reference sequence). The CDR3 sequence is CASRRTSGYEQYF. CDR3 nucleotides: TGCGCCAGCCGACGGACTAGCGGCTACGAGCAGTACTTC.

This chain links TRBV20-1 with TRBJ2-5; D gene unclear. Germline CDR1 and CDR2: DFQATT and SNEGSKA (reference sequence). Trimming left V 5 bases short and J 5 bases short, with 9 bases between. The CDR3 loop spans 11 amino acids. CDR3 in amino acids: CSAFGRETQYF. CDR3 in DNA: TGCAGTGCTTTCGGCCGTGAGACCCAGTACTTC.

J is TRBJ2-3 and V is TRBV11-2, with 15 bases that match TRBD2. V lost 5 bases and J lost 6; bases outside the gene matches: 6. The CDR3 is made up of 16 amino acids. CDR1 is SGHAT, CDR2 FQNNGV, per germline. CDR3 coding DNA: TGTGCCAGCAGCAGATGGACTAGCGGGGGGGAGGATACGCAGTATTTT. Its protein product is CASSRWTSGGEDTQYF.

V usage is TRBV20-1 and J usage is TRBJ2-7, with 11 bases that match TRBD2. The CDR3 is 15 amino acids. The J segment lost 2 bases and the V segment lost 0 bases, leaving 3 bases of the junction unmatched. Germline values: CDR1 DFQATT, CDR2 SNEGSKA (reference sequence). The CDR3 DNA reads TGCAGTGCTAGAGAACTAGCGGGGGACCCCTACGAGCAGTACTTC. As protein: CSARELAGDPYEQYF.

The sample holds a few counts of this clonotype. The chain is built from TRBV4-2 and TRBJ2-7, with no clear D. The ends were cut back, 3 bases at V and 0 bases at J, with 15 bases in the middle. The germline V gene has CDR1 LGHNA and CDR2 YNFKEQ. The CDR3 covers 16 residues. The CDR3 sequence: CASSHGTGISSYEQYF. CDR3 DNA sequence: TGTGCCAGCAGCCACGGAACCGGTATTAGCTCCTACGAGCAGTACTTC.

This clonotype has a handful of counts. The CDR3 nucleotides are TGCGCCAGCAGCCAAGATCGGGGAAGGGACATTCAGTACTTC. It translates to CASSQDRGRDIQYF. This rearrangement joins TRBV4-1 to TRBJ2-4, with D maybe TRBD2 (5 bases). V lost 0 bases and J lost 8, with 11 bases in between. Germline CDR1 and CDR2: MGHRA and YSYEKL. The CDR3 has 14 residues.

This clonotype was seen a few times. The chain employs TRBV29-1 and TRBJ2-5, with 7 bases matching TRBD1. From germline, CDR1 is SQVTM and CDR2 ANQGSEA. The CDR3 extends over 15 amino acids. Trimming cost V 7 bases and J 1 base; bases outside gene matches: 12. This chain's CDR3 is CSAGKRQGAQETQYF. The DNA of the CDR3 is TGCAGCGCCGGAAAGAGACAGGGAGCCCAAGAGACCCAGTACTTC.

The table lists this clonotype with a few counts. This rearrangement joins TRBV5-1 to TRBJ1-2, with TRBD1 matching over 8 bases. This CDR3 is built from 15 residues. CDR1 SGHRS and CDR2 YFSETQ come from the germline V gene. Trimming at V came to 4 bases and at J to 2 bases, leaving 7 bases not matched to a gene. The CDR3 coding sequence is TGCGCCAGCAGCACGGGGGGACAGGAGAACTATGGCTACACCTTC. It encodes CASSTGGQENYGYTF. Based on the CDR3 plus reference TRBV5-1 and TRBJ1-2, the full variable domain is KAGVTQTPRYLIKTRGQQVTLSCSPISGHRSVSWYQQTPGQGLQFLFEYFSETQRNKGNFPGRFSGRQFSNSRSEMNVSTLELGDSALYLCASSTGGQENYGYTFGSGTRLTVV.